A single sample is the source of the 15 T cell receptor beta chains below, sequenced in a study of T cell responses to AZD1222 COVID-19 vaccine. Sequencing used immunoSEQ multiplex PCR; TCRdb keeps in-frame clones, though not all of them. The table shows roughly 44,000 clones, with approximately 83% occurring only once. Sequenced here: peripheral blood, sampled on day 0 of AZD1222 vaccination. All receptors derive from an adult in good health.

The V gene is TRBV30, the J gene TRBJ2-7; possible D gene TRBD2, 5 bases. V lost 2 bases to trimming and J lost 6 bases, with 8 bases between them. The CDR3 covers 11 residues. CDR1 GTSNPN and CDR2 SVGIG come from the germline V gene (reference sequence). Here the CDR3 reads CAWSLGSEQYF. The CDR3 DNA sequence: TGTGCCTGGAGTCTGGGGAGCGAGCAGTACTTC.

V usage is TRBV5-1 and J usage is TRBJ2-7, with D uncertain. CDR1 is SGHRS and CDR2 is YFSETQ in the germline V gene. Trimming cost V 4 bases and J 3 bases, with 5 bases left between them. The length of the CDR3 is 11 residues. The CDR3 DNA sequence: TGCGCCAGCAGCAGGAACTACGAGCAGTACTTC. Translated, it gives CASSRNYEQYF.

V and J are TRBV7-8 and TRBJ2-2, with a weak D call TRBD1 (6 bases). Germline lookup yields CDR1 SGHVS and CDR2 FQNEAQ. This CDR3 has 15 residues. V lost 5 bases and J lost 6, with 16 bases in between. The CDR3 region is CASSPDRFLAGELFF. Here the CDR3 DNA reads TGTGCCAGCAGCCCCGACAGGTTTCTGGCCGGGGAGCTGTTTTTT.

This clone showed up just a few times. This chain uses TRBV6-5 with TRBJ1-5, with D perhaps matching TRBD1 (5 bases). Germline-derived CDR1 and CDR2 are MNHEY and SVGAGI. Trimming took 6 bases from V and 3 from J, leaving 9 bases between them. This CDR3 has 13 amino acids. CDR3 sequence: CASRQVNNQPQHF. Written as DNA, the CDR3 is TGTGCCAGCAGACAGGTGAACAATCAGCCCCAGCATTTT.

This clone was recorded once. V gene TRBV7-2 combines with J gene TRBJ2-7; D is unresolved. V lost 1 base and J lost 2, with 12 bases in between. Germline V gene lookup returns CDR1 SGHTA and CDR2 FQGNSA. This CDR3 contains 15 residues. The CDR3 coding sequence is TGTGCCAGCAGCTTAGTCCAGCAACTTGCCTACGAGCAGTACTTC. It specifies CASSLVQQLAYEQYF.

This chain's CDR3 is CASSYGQFTGELFF. The CDR3 DNA follows: TGTGCCAGCAGTTACGGACAGTTTACCGGGGAGCTGTTTTTT. This chain links TRBV6-2 or TRBV6-3 with TRBJ2-2; possible D gene TRBD1, 6 bases. The CDR3 totals 14 residues. Germline V CDR1 and CDR2: MNHEY, SVGEGT. V lost 2 bases and J lost 5, with 9 bases in between.

The chain carries TRBV7-2 and TRBJ2-7; 12 bases are shared with TRBD2. This CDR3 has 16 residues. CDR1 and CDR2 from the germline V gene are SGHTA and FQGNSA. Trimming at V came to 3 bases and at J to 1 base, leaving 4 bases not matched to a gene. In DNA, the CDR3 is TGTGCCAGCAGCTTGGGGACTAGCGGGTTGTCCTACGAGCAGTACTTC. It encodes CASSLGTSGLSYEQYF.

The chain recombines TRBV24-1 with TRBJ2-1; 15 bases match TRBD2. Trimming at V came to 4 bases and at J to 7 bases, leaving 4 bases not matched to a gene. The germline V gene encodes CDR1 KGHDR and CDR2 SFDVKD. The length of the CDR3 is 16 residues. DNA for the CDR3: TGTGCCACCAGTGAACCGGGACTAGCGGGGGGTAATGAGCAGTTCTTC. This translates into CATSEPGLAGGNEQFF.

V is TRBV3-1 (or the pseudogene TRBV3-2) and J is TRBJ2-5; 8 nucleotides line up with TRBD2. Germline V lookup: CDR1 LGHDT, CDR2 YNNKEL (reference sequence). V was pared by 5 bases and J by 5 bases, with 16 bases of the junction left unmatched. The CDR3 contains 17 residues. CDR3 coding DNA: TGTGCCAGCAGCTCCGGGACTAGTATCCCCGGCGGGGAGACCCAGTACTTC. This codes for CASSSGTSIPGGETQYF.

The chain joins TRBV15 to TRBJ1-5; D is perhaps TRBD1 (5 bases). CDR1 is LNHNV, CDR2 YYDKDF, per germline (reference sequence). Trimming stripped 1 base from V and 0 bases from J, with 10 bases between. This CDR3 region has 16 residues. CDR3 bases: TGTGCCACCAGCAGAGCTACGGGACTTAGCAATCAGCCCCAGCATTTT. Amino acid sequence: CATSRATGLSNQPQHF.

The chain recombines TRBV18 with TRBJ1-5; D is uncertain. V lost 6 bases and J lost 0, with 9 bases in between. CDR3 size: 14 residues. Germline CDR1 is KGHSH and CDR2 is LQKENI. The CDR3 loop is CASSPAGSNQPQHF. The CDR3 DNA reads as TGTGCCAGCTCCCCGGCGGGTAGCAATCAGCCCCAGCATTTT.

The CDR3 sequence: CASSFGGGYNQPQHF. The CDR3 DNA follows: TGTGCCAGCAGTTTCGGCGGAGGTTACAATCAGCCCCAGCATTTT. The V gene is TRBV28, the J gene TRBJ1-5; no clear D gene. Trimming removed 3 bases at V and 3 bases at J, with 12 bases between. From germline, CDR1 is MDHEN and CDR2 SYDVKM. This CDR3 is built from 15 residues.

The V and J genes are TRBV12-3 or TRBV12-4 and TRBJ2-7, with D unclear. The V gene lost 1 base and the J gene lost 12 bases, with 10 bases spanning the gap. This CDR3 contains 11 residues. In nucleotides, the CDR3 is TGTGCCAGCAGTTTAGGGTCAGAGGTGTACTTC. It specifies CASSLGSEVYF.

The genes are TRBV19 and TRBJ1-1; D not resolved. The CDR3 loop spans 13 amino acids. Germline assignment: CDR1 LNHDA and CDR2 SQIVND (reference sequence). V lost 5 bases and J lost 1, with 8 bases in between. In DNA form, the CDR3 reads TGTGCCAGTAGTTACTCAGAGAACACTGAAGCTTTCTTT. This encodes CASSYSENTEAFF.

The chain is built from TRBV2 and TRBJ1-6; TRBD1 matches 8 bases. Germline CDR1 SNHLY, CDR2 FYNNEI. J lost 10 bases, V lost 6 bases, and 11 bases had no gene match. CDR3 length equals 15 residues. The CDR3 loop reads CASRPRQGWSSPLHF. CDR3 bases: TGTGCCAGCAGGCCTAGACAGGGGTGGAGCTCACCCCTCCACTTT.